These T cell receptor beta chains were read from a single sample in a study of T-cell memory formation after mild COVID-19. TCRdb itself ran the 5' RACE reads through MiXCR, one entry per CDR3 protein. The repertoire includes approximately 350,000 distinct CDR3 sequences, 10% to 15% of them detected once, and 20% to 25% sits in the top ten. The sample taken for sequencing was PBMCs or a T cell subset sorted from them (not recorded which). These receptors originate from a young man who had mild COVID-19 (a few samples of this study predate the infection). Cell type and time point are not known. The CDR3 runs from the conserved cysteine through the conserved F or W. A D gene is named only where the DNA matches it firmly. The size field is filled for only some rows; it gives once, few, many or a size class.

>TRBJ1-5|.|.|TRBV15
CATSRGGSSQPQHF
TGTGCCACCAGCAGAGGGGGATCTAGTCAGCCCCAGCATTTT
>TRBJ2-1|.|few|TRBV12-3/TRBV12-4
CASSFWESYNEQFF
TGTGCCAGCAGTTTTTGGGAGTCCTACAATGAGCAGTTCTTC
>TRBJ2-5|.|many|TRBV5-1
CASSLYTGFGETQYF
TGCGCCAGCAGCTTGTACACAGGGTTCGGCGAGACCCAGTACTTC
>TRBJ1-2|.|many|TRBV7-9
CASSLDALRNYGYTF
TGTGCCAGCAGCTTAGATGCCCTACGGAACTATGGCTACACCTTC
>TRBJ1-2|TRBD1|few|TRBV5-1
CASSRTGANGYTF
TGCGCCAGCAGCCGGACAGGGGCGAATGGCTACACCTTC
>TRBJ1-1|.|few|TRBV29-1
CSVETSRGRATEAFF
TGCAGCGTTGAAACTAGCCGCGGCAGGGCGACTGAAGCTTTCTTT
>TRBJ2-3|.|.|TRBV11-2
CAYRPANSDTQYF
TGTGCCTACCGACCAGCCAATTCAGATACGCAGTATTTT
>TRBJ2-7|.|few|TRBV6-2/TRBV6-3
CASSSGSEQYF
TGTGCCAGCAGTTCAGGGTCCGAGCAGTACTTC
>TRBJ2-1|.|.|TRBV15
CATSRDQWEQFF
TGTGCCACCAGCAGAGATCAGTGGGAGCAGTTCTTC
>TRBJ1-2|.|.|TRBV6-5
CASSAYVGRVNYGYTF
TGTGCCAGCAGTGCATATGTCGGACGGGTAAACTATGGCTACACCTTC
>TRBJ2-1|TRBD2|few|TRBV12-3/TRBV12-4
CASIRGGPYNEQFF
TGTGCCAGCATTCGCGGGGGGCCATACAATGAGCAGTTCTTC
>TRBJ1-2|.|few|TRBV20-1
CSARDWGARDYGYTF
TGCAGTGCTAGAGATTGGGGGGCGCGGGACTATGGCTACACCTTC
>TRBJ2-3|.|few|TRBV6-4
CASSDSSRDTDTQYF
TGTGCCAGCAGTGACTCGAGTCGGGACACAGATACGCAGTATTTT
>TRBJ2-3|TRBD1|many|TRBV30
CAWEGTEASTDTQYF
TGTGCCTGGGAAGGGACAGAAGCTAGCACAGATACGCAGTATTTT
>TRBJ2-3|TRBD2|few|TRBV7-9
CASRSGLAEPTDTQYF
TGTGCCAGCAGAAGCGGGCTAGCGGAGCCCACAGATACGCAGTATTTT
>TRBJ2-1|.|many|TRBV5-1
CASSLFEGSSYNEQFF
TGCGCCAGCAGCTTGTTTGAGGGTAGCTCCTACAATGAGCAGTTCTTC
>TRBJ1-6|.|few|TRBV2
CASLLQGGNSPLHF
TGTGCCAGCTTATTACAGGGTGGTAATTCACCCCTCCACTTT
>TRBJ1-1|.|.|TRBV12-5
CASGLAQGTEAFF
TGTGCTAGTGGTTTGGCCCAAGGCACTGAAGCTTTCTTT
>TRBJ2-7|TRBD1|few|TRBV7-2
CASSWDRGSGEQYF
TGTGCCAGCAGTTGGGACAGGGGGTCAGGCGAGCAGTACTTC
>TRBJ2-2|.|few|TRBV7-3
CASSFLGNTGELFF
TGTGCCAGCAGCTTCTTGGGGAACACCGGGGAGCTGTTTTTT
>TRBJ2-3|TRBD1|.|TRBV29-1
CSVDLPETGAGDTQYF
TGCAGCGTGGACCTTCCGGAGACAGGGGCCGGAGATACGCAGTATTTT
>TRBJ1-2|TRBD1|.|TRBV20-1
CSASRTGELYGYTF
TGCAGTGCTTCTAGGACAGGGGAGCTCTATGGCTACACCTTC
>TRBJ2-1|.|few|TRBV20-1
CSAREVTGAGEQFF
TGCAGTGCTAGAGAAGTAACGGGGGCCGGTGAGCAGTTCTTC
>TRBJ2-3|TRBD2|few|TRBV7-2
CASSYLAGGLEDTQYF
TGTGCCAGCAGCTACCTAGCGGGGGGGCTCGAGGATACGCAGTATTTT
>TRBJ1-2|.|.|TRBV20-1
CSASRPGGYTF
TGCAGTGCTAGTCGCCCCGGCGGCTACACCTTC
>TRBJ2-5|TRBD1|.|TRBV6-6
CASSYLGQGETQYF
TGTGCCAGCAGTTACCTCGGACAGGGGGAGACCCAGTACTTC
>TRBJ1-2|.|few|TRBV4-3
CASSQEAVANYGYTF
TGCGCCAGCAGCCAAGAAGCAGTAGCTAACTATGGCTACACCTTC
>TRBJ2-4|TRBD2|.|TRBV11-2
CASSWYTSGGRKNIQYF
TGTGCCAGCAGCTGGTATACTAGCGGGGGCCGAAAAAACATTCAGTACTTC
>TRBJ2-3|TRBD1|few|TRBV12-3/TRBV12-4
CASSSGQPITQYF
TGTGCCAGCAGTTCGGGACAGCCCATAACGCAGTATTTT
>TRBJ2-2|TRBD2|.|TRBV5-1
CASSLVGLAGSTGELFF
TGCGCCAGCAGCTTGGTCGGGCTAGCGGGGTCAACCGGGGAGCTGTTTTTT
>TRBJ1-1|.|.|TRBV10-3
CAISDAVNTEAFF
TGTGCCATCAGTGACGCAGTGAACACTGAAGCTTTCTTT
>TRBJ2-7|.|few|TRBV30
CAWSRGLIYEQYF
TGTGCCTGGAGTCGGGGTTTGATCTACGAGCAGTACTTC
>TRBJ2-3|.|.|TRBV12-3/TRBV12-4
CASRTGTGPDTQYF
TGTGCCAGCAGGACCGGGACCGGCCCAGATACGCAGTATTTT
>TRBJ1-5|.|many|TRBV12-3/TRBV12-4
CASSQVWGDQPQHF
TGTGCCAGCAGCCAAGTATGGGGTGATCAGCCCCAGCATTTT
>TRBJ2-1|.|.|TRBV11-2
CASSLERLTYGYNEQFF
TGTGCCAGCAGCTTGGAGCGGCTTACCTACGGGTACAATGAGCAGTTCTTC
>TRBJ1-6|.|.|TRBV7-2
CASTRRGAKDSPLHF
TGTGCCAGCACCAGACGGGGGGCAAAGGATTCACCCCTCCACTTT
>TRBJ2-7|.|.|TRBV6-5
CASSYRAASREQYF
TGTGCCAGCAGTTACCGGGCAGCCTCTCGCGAGCAGTACTTC
>TRBJ1-5|.|few|TRBV28
CASSLFRAGQSNQPQHF
TGTGCCAGCAGCCTCTTCCGTGCGGGGCAGAGCAATCAGCCCCAGCATTTT
>TRBJ1-6|.|.|TRBV7-9
CASSPSNSPLHF
TGTGCCAGCAGCCCTTCTAATTCACCCCTCCACTTT
>TRBJ2-1|.|.|TRBV7-9
CASSGGTWLPQFF
TGTGCCAGTTCAGGCGGGACTTGGCTACCGCAGTTCTTC
>TRBJ2-1|.|few|TRBV5-1
CASSLDVHGGPSNRQFF
TGCGCCAGCAGCTTGGACGTCCACGGGGGCCCCAGTAACCGTCAGTTCTTC
>TRBJ2-5|TRBD1|.|TRBV6-2/TRBV6-3
CASIPGGTGQETQYF
TGTGCCAGCATCCCCGGGGGGACAGGGCAAGAGACCCAGTACTTC
>TRBJ2-7|TRBD1|.|TRBV5-1
CASSLDGTGENEQYF
TGCGCCAGCAGCTTGGATGGGACAGGGGAGAACGAGCAGTACTTC